The 6 T cell receptor beta chains reported below all come from one sample, sequenced in a study of shared clonotypes between healthy human individuals. Using immunoSEQ multiplex PCR, the repertoire was profiled, and TCRdb retains in-frame clones only, with some absent. The sample lists fewer than 2.5 million clones, approximately 94% seen once, with around 0.37% in the top ten. The sample taken for sequencing was naive CD4+ T cells from PBMCs. The subset was: CD45RA+ positively selected. These receptors all stem from a man aged 18 to 29 in good health. Some clones in this sample may be carry-over from other donors' samples.

The chain has TRBV7-9 and TRBJ2-7, with 8 bases identical to TRBD1. The germline V gene encodes CDR1 SEHNR and CDR2 FQNEAQ (reference sequence). V was clipped by 5 bases and J by 3 bases; unmatched bases: 12. There are 16 residues in the CDR3. Written as DNA, the CDR3 is TGTGCCAGCAGCGATTATCGGGACAGGTCTGTCTACGAGCAGTACTTC. Translated: CASSDYRDRSVYEQYF.

J is TRBJ2-7 and V is TRBV5-6, with no clear D. The germline V and J ends were trimmed by 0 bases and 4 bases, with 14 bases remaining between them. Germline V gene data show CDR1 as SGHDT and CDR2 as YYEEEE. The CDR3 extends over 15 amino acids. CDR3 region: CASSLVGQRMYEQYF. The CDR3, as DNA: TGTGCCAGCAGCTTGGTTGGCCAGCGTATGTACGAGCAGTACTTC. Based on the CDR3 plus reference TRBV5-6 and TRBJ2-7, the full variable domain is DAGVTQSPTHLIKTRGQQVTLRCSPKSGHDTVSWYQQALGQGPQFIFQYYEEEERQRGNFPDRFSGHQFPNYSSELNVNALLLGDSALYLCASSLVGQRMYEQYFGPGTRLTVT.

The rearrangement links TRBV7-3 to TRBJ2-2, with 9 bases matching TRBD2. The CDR3 contains 18 residues. Unmatched junction bases numbered 13, after V lost 2 bases and J lost 6 bases. Germline V CDR1 and CDR2: SGHTA, FQGTGA. The chain's CDR3 is CASSLSAQRREGAGELFF. CDR3 DNA sequence: TGTGCCAGCAGCTTATCCGCCCAGAGGCGGGAGGGGGCCGGGGAGCTGTTTTTT.

A few counts support this clone. This chain uses TRBV5-1 with TRBJ2-1; D is undetermined. V dropped 6 bases and J dropped 1 base, with 5 bases sitting between them. Germline V gene lookup returns CDR1 SGHRS and CDR2 YFSETQ. The CDR3 runs to 12 residues. This CDR3 reads CASTLSYNEQFF. The CDR3 nucleotides are TGCGCCAGCACCCTATCCTACAATGAGCAGTTCTTC.

Concerning this clone itself: At the DNA level, this CDR3 is encoded by other sequences in the same sample as well. The chain is built from TRBV6-1 and TRBJ2-5; 9 bases map to TRBD2. Germline CDR1 and CDR2: MNHNS and SASEGT. This CDR3 is 15 amino acids long. With 4 bases clipped from V and 5 bases from J, the junction kept 8 bases outside the gene matches. The CDR3 DNA sequence: TGTGCCAGCAGTGGATTAGCGGGAGTGATGGAGACCCAGTACTTC. Translated, it gives CASSGLAGVMETQYF.

The chain recombines TRBV4-1 with TRBJ1-5; 8 positions match TRBD1. V lost 0 bases to trimming and J lost 3 bases; unmatched junction nucleotides: 4. Per germline, CDR1 MGHRA and CDR2 YSYEKL. The CDR3 runs 16 residues. CDR3 sequence: CASSQDPGGNNQPQHF. The CDR3 DNA reads TGCGCCAGCAGCCAAGATCCAGGGGGCAACAATCAGCCCCAGCATTTT.